The 2 T cell receptor beta chains below come from one sample, sequenced in a study of T cells in narcolepsy. Some clones are missing from TCRdb's copy, which holds only in-frame ones; the method was immunoSEQ multiplex PCR. Here the sample spans roughly 12,000 clones, roughly 94% being singletons. Material for sequencing was CD45RA- memory CD4+ T cells from PBMCs. The receptor source for this set is a human donor with narcolepsy.

This clone turned up a few times. V usage is TRBV30 and J usage is TRBJ1-4; 10 positions agree with TRBD1. Germline V gives CDR1 GTSNPN, CDR2 SVGIG (reference sequence). The V and J ends lost 8 bases and 7 bases, in that order; junction bases with no gene match: 4. The CDR3 is 12 residues long. CDR3 nucleotide sequence: TGTGCCGCGACAGGGGGCTTTGAAAAACTGTTTTTT. The encoded protein is CAATGGFEKLFF.

V gene TRBV6-4 combines with J gene TRBJ2-4, with 7 bases matching TRBD1. The CDR3 totals 18 residues. Unmatched junction bases numbered 17, after V lost 6 bases and J lost 3 bases. Germline V gene lookup returns CDR1 MRHNA and CDR2 SNTAGT. In nucleotides, the CDR3 is TGTGCCAGCAGGAGAAGCCAACCGGGTCAGGGGGACAAAAACATTCAGTACTTC. It yields the protein CASRRSQPGQGDKNIQYF.